This record concerns one TCR beta chain sequence. Time point of the sample: pre-sensitization, week 0. Treatment here: therapeutic diphenylcyclopropenone sensitization with weekly scalp DPC. Researchers sampled blood before each patch test went on. The data are from a study of human T cells and chemical hapten exposure. Study summary: Weekly administration of diphenylcyclopropenone to the scalp of patients continued throughout the roughly 22-week study.

Individual cDNA molecules (in the library) carried attached unique molecular identifiers. As handled by the study authors: Samples contained a median of roughly 99,000 TCRs, with a range of roughly 20,000 to 690,600. TCRdb itself ran the RACE reads through MiXCR, one entry per CDR3 protein. Here the V and J calls rest on TCRdb's processing, not on the authors' analysis. The sample lists 300,000 to 450,000 distinct CDR3 sequences, less than 6.5% occurring once. V lost 5 bases and J 4 bases, leaving 11 bases between the germline ends. Germline CDR1 is DFQATT and CDR2 is SNEGSKA (reference sequence). CDR3 length equals 13 residues.

V and J are TRBV20-1 and TRBJ1-4, with D perhaps matching TRBD1 (5 bases). The TCR sequence derives from a woman in her 50s with alopecia areata. Some clones in this sample may be carry-over from other donors' samples. Sequencing was performed on whole blood, taken in connection with sensitization to the hapten diphenylcyclopropenone (DPC). The CDR3 reads CSARDGGNEKLFF. CDR3 coding DNA: TGCAGTGCTCGGGACGGCGGTAATGAAAAACTGTTTTTT.